The present entry profiles one T cell receptor (beta chain) with its context. As yet, its antigen is unknown. The CDR3 runs to 11 residues. V lost 4 bases to trimming and J lost 12 bases, with 10 bases between them. The source material, RNA transcripts, was used to amplify TCR beta CDR3 regions. A set of HTBI primers served as the primers for a first-round RT-PCR of the TCR CDR3. Each CDR3 protein is one row after TCRdb ran MiXCR on the multiplex PCR reads. Of over 150,000 distinct CDR3 sequences listed, roughly a sixth were seen once; the top ten hold 53%. This sample was taken from a study of T cells in Graves' hyperthyroidism and ophthalmopathy. Study findings and constraints: Also found in blood were most expanded thyroid clonotypes above 0.001.

Input material: blood. The chain joins TRBV12-3 or TRBV12-4 to TRBJ2-1; D call uncertain. The sequence was obtained from a woman in her forties or fifties with Graves' hyperthyroidism. CDR3 sequence reads: CASSWSFRQFF. CDR3 nucleotide sequence: TGTGCCAGCAGTTGGAGCTTTCGGCAGTTCTTC.